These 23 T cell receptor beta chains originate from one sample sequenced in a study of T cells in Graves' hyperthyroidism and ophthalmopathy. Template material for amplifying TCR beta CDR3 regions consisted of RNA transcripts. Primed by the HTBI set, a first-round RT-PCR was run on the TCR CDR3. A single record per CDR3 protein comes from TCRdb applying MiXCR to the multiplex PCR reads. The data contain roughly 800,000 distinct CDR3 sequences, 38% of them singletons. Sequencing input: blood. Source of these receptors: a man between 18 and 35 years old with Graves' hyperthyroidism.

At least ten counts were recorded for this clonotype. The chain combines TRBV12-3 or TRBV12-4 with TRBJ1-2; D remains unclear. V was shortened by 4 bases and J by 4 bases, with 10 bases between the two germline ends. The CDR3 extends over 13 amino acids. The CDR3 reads CASSSLRTYGYTF. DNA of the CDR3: TGTGCCAGCAGTTCTCTTCGGACCTATGGCTACACCTTC.

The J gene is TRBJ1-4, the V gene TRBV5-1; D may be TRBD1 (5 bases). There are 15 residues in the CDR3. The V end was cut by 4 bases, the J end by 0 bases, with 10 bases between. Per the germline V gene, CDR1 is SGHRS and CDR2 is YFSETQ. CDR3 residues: CASSTPGSTNEKLFF. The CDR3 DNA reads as TGCGCCAGCAGCACCCCAGGGTCAACTAATGAAAAACTGTTTTTT. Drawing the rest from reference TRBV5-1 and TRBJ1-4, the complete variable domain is KAGVTQTPRYLIKTRGQQVTLSCSPISGHRSVSWYQQTPGQGLQFLFEYFSETQRNKGNFPGRFSGRQFSNSRSEMNVSTLELGDSALYLCASSTPGSTNEKLFFGSGTQLSVL.

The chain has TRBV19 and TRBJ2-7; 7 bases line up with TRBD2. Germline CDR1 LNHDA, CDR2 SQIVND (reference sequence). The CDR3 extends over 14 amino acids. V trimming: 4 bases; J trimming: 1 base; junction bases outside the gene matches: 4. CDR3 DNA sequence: TGTGCCAGTAGTACCCTAGCGGTGTCCTACGAGCAGTACTTC. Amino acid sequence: CASSTLAVSYEQYF.

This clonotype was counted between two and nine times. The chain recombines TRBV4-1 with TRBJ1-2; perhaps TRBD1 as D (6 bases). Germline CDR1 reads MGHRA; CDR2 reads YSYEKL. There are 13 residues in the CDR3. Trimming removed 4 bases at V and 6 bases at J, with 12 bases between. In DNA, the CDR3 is TGCGCCAGCAGCCCGTCTGGGGGGCATGGCTACACCTTC. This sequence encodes CASSPSGGHGYTF.

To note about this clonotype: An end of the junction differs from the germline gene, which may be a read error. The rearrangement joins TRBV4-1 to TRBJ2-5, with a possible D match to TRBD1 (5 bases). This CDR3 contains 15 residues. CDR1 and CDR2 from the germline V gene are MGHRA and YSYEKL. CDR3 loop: CASSQEGQGQEAQYF. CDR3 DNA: TGCGCCAGCAGCCAAGAAGGGCAGGGCCAAGAGGCCCAGTACTTC.

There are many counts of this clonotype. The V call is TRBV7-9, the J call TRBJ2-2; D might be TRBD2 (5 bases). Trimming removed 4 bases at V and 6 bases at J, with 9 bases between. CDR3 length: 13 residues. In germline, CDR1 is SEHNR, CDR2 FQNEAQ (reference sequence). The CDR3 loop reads CASSYSSAGELFF. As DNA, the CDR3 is TGTGCCAGCAGCTACAGTAGCGCCGGGGAGCTGTTTTTT.

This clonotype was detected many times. The CDR3 bases are TGTGCCATCAGTGCTAAAGGCTACGAGCAGTACTTC. It is translated as CAISAKGYEQYF. The V call is TRBV10-3, the J call TRBJ2-7; D remains unclear. The germline V gene has CDR1 ENHRY and CDR2 SYGVKD. With 4 bases removed from V and 3 bases from J, the gap between germline ends came to 7 bases. This CDR3 has 12 residues.

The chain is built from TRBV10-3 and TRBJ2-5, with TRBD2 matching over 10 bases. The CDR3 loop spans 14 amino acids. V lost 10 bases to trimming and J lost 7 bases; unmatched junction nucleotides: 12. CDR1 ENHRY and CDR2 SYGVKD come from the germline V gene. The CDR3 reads CASSQGLAGATQYF. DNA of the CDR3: TGTGCCAGCAGCCAAGGGCTAGCGGGGGCGACCCAGTACTTC.

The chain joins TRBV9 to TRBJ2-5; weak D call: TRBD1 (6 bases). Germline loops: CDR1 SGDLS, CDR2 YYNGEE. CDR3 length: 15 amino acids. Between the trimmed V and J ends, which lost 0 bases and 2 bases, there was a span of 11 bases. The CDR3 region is CASSVEDSPQETQYF. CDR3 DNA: TGTGCCAGCAGCGTAGAGGACAGCCCTCAAGAGACCCAGTACTTC.

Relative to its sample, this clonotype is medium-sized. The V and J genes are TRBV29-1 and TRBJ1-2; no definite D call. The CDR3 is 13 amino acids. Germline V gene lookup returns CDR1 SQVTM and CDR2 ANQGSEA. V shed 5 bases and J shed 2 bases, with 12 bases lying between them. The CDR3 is CSVHSGPNYGYTF. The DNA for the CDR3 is TGCAGCGTTCACTCCGGGCCGAACTATGGCTACACCTTC.

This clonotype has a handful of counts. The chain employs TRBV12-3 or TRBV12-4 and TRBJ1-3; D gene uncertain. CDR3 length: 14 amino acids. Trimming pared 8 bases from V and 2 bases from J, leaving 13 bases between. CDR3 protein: CASRALAAGNTIYF. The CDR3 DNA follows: TGTGCCAGCCGCGCCCTGGCGGCTGGAAACACCATATATTTT.

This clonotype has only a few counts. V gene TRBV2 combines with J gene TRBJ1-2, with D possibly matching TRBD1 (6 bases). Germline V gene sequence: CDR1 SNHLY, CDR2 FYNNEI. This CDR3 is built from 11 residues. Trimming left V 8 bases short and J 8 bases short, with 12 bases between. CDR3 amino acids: CASGWGLGYTF. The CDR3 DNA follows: TGTGCCAGCGGGTGGGGGCTCGGCTACACCTTC.

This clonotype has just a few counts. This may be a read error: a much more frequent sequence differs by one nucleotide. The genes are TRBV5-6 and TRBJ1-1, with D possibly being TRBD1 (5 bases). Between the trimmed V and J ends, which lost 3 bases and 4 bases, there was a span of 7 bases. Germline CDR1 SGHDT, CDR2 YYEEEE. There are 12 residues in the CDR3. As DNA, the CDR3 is TGTGCCAGCAGCTGGGGGGTCACTGAAGCTTTCTTT. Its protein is CASSWGVTEAFF.

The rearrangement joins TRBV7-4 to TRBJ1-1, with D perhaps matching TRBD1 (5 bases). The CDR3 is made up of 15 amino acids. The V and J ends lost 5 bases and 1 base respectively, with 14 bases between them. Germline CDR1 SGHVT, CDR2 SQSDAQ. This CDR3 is CASSHVRGRNTEAFF. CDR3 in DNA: TGTGCCAGCAGCCACGTCCGGGGCAGGAACACTGAAGCTTTCTTT.

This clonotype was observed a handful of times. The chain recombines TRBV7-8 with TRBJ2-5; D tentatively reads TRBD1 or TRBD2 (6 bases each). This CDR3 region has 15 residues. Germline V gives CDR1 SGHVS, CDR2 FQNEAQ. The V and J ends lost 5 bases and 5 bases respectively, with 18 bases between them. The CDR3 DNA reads TGTGCCAGCAGCCAACACTCTACCGGGGGCGAGACCCAGTACTTC. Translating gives CASSQHSTGGETQYF.

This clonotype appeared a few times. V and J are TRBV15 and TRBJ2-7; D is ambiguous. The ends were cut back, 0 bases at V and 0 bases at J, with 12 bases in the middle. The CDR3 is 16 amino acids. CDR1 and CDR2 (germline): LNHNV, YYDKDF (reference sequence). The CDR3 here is CATSREILDVSYEQYF. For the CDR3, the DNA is TGTGCCACCAGCAGAGAAATCTTGGACGTCTCCTACGAGCAGTACTTC.

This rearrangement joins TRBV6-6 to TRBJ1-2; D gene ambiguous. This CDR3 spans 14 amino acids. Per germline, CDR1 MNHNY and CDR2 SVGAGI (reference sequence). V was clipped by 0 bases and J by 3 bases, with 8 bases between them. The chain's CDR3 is CASSYSREDYGYTF. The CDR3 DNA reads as TGTGCCAGCAGTTACTCAAGAGAGGACTATGGCTACACCTTC.

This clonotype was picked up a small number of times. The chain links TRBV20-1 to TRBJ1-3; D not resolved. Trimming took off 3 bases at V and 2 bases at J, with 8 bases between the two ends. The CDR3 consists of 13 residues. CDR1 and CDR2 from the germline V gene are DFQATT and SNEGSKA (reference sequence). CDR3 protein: CSASFRTGNTIYF. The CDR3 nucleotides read TGCAGTGCTAGTTTTAGAACTGGAAACACCATATATTTT.

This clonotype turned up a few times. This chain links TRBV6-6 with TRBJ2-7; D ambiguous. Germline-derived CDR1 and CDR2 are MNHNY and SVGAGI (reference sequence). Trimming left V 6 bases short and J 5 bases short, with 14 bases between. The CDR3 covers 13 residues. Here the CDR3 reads CASSPRSSHEQYF. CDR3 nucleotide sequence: TGTGCCAGCAGCCCGAGGTCTTCCCACGAGCAGTACTTC.

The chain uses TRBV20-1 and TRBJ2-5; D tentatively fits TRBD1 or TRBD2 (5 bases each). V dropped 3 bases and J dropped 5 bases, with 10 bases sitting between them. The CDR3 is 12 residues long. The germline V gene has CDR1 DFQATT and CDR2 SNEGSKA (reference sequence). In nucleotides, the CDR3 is TGCAGTGCTAGGGGGACCGGGGAGACCCAGTACTTC. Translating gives CSARGTGETQYF.

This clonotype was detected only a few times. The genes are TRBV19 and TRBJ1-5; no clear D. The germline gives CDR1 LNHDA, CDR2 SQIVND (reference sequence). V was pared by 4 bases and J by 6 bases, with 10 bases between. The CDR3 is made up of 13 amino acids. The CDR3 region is CASSNTVRQPQHF. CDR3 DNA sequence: TGTGCCAGTAGTAATACGGTTCGTCAGCCCCAGCATTTT.

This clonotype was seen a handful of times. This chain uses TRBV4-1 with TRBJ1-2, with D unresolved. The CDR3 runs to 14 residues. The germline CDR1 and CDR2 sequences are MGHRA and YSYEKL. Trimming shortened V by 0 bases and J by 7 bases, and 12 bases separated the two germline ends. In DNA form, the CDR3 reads TGCGCCAGCAGCCAAGACCTCGACAAGCGTGGCTACACCTTC. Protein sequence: CASSQDLDKRGYTF.

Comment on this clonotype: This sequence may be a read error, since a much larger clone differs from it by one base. The chain's CDR3 is CASSLADDRGRYEQCF. The CDR3 DNA reads TGCGCCAGCAGCTTGGCTGATGACAGGGGGCGATACGAGCAGTGCTTC. The genes are TRBV5-1 and TRBJ2-7; TRBD1 agrees at 10 bases. The CDR3 runs 16 residues. Germline CDR1 reads SGHRS; CDR2 reads YFSETQ.